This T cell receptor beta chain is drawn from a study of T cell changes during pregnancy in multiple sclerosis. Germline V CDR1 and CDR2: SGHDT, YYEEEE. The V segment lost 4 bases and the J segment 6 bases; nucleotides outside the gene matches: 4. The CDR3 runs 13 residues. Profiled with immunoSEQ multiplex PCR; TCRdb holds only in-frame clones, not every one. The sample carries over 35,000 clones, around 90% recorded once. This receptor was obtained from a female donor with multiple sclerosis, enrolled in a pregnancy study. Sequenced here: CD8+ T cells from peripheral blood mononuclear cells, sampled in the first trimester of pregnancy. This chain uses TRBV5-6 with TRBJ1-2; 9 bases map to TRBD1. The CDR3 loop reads CASSPGTGHGYTF. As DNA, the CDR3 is TGTGCCAGCAGCCCTGGGACAGGGCATGGCTACACCTTC.